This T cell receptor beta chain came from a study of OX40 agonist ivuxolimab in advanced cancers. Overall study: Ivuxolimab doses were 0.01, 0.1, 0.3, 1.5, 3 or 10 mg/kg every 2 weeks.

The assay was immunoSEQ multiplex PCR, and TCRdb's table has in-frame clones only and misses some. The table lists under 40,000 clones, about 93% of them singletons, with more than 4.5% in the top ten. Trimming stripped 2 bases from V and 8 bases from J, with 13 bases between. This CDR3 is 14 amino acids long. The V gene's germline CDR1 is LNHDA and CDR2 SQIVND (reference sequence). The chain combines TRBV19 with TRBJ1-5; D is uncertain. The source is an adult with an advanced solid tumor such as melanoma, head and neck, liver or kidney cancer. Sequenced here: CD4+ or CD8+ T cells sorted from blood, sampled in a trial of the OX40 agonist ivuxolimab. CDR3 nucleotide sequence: TGTGCCAGTAGTATAACCGGCAGCCTGAAGCCCCAGCATTTT. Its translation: CASSITGSLKPQHF.